The 9 T cell receptor beta chains reported below all come from one sample, sequenced in a study of blood T cell repertoires in COVID-19. Clones were sequenced by immunoSEQ multiplex PCR, and TCRdb holds only the in-frame ones, with some missing. The table lists approximately 210,000 clones, over 80% of them singletons, with around 5.4% in the top ten. Sequencing was performed on peripheral blood. These receptors were obtained from a human donor in a cohort sampled during active COVID-19.

V gene TRBV7-3 combines with J gene TRBJ1-1, with D tentatively TRBD1 (5 bases). CDR3 length equals 13 residues. CDR1 is SGHTA, CDR2 FQGTGA, per germline. With 4 bases removed from V and 3 bases from J, the gap between germline ends came to 9 bases. Written as DNA, the CDR3 is TGTGCCAGCAGCTGGGAGGGGTACACTGAAGCTTTCTTT. Protein: CASSWEGYTEAFF.

The CDR3 nucleotides are TGTGCCAGTAACACGGGACTTAACTATGGCTACACCTTC. Protein: CASNTGLNYGYTF. The chain joins TRBV19 to TRBJ1-2, with TRBD1 as a possible D gene (5 bases). CDR1 and CDR2 (germline): LNHDA, SQIVND (reference sequence). The CDR3 is 13 amino acids. Trimming removed 7 bases from V and 1 base from J, with 10 bases in between.

The chain links TRBV9 to TRBJ2-7; TRBD1 agrees at 7 bases. V was clipped by 2 bases and J by 2 bases; unmatched bases: 10. The V gene's germline CDR1 is SGDLS and CDR2 YYNGEE. The CDR3 runs to 16 residues. CDR3 protein: CASSVSGQAKPYEQYF. The CDR3 coding sequence is TGTGCCAGCAGCGTTTCCGGACAGGCGAAACCCTACGAGCAGTACTTC.

The V call is TRBV5-8, the J call TRBJ1-5; 8 positions match TRBD1. The CDR3 is 15 amino acids. CDR1 SGHTS and CDR2 YDEGEE come from the germline V gene. Trimming removed 0 bases from V and 2 bases from J; junction bases left unmatched: 1. CDR3 coding DNA: TGTGCCAGCAGCTTGGTGACAGGGGGCAATCAGCCCCAGCATTTT. This translates into CASSLVTGGNQPQHF.

The chain links TRBV6-5 to TRBJ1-2, with 7 nucleotides matching TRBD1. Germline values: CDR1 MNHEY, CDR2 SVGAGI. The V and J ends lost 7 bases and 2 bases, in that order; junction bases with no gene match: 7. This CDR3 spans 14 amino acids. This chain's CDR3 is CASIPQGGNYGYTF. The CDR3 region has the DNA TGTGCCAGCATCCCTCAGGGGGGCAACTATGGCTACACCTTC.

The chain carries TRBV5-8 and TRBJ2-7; the D gene is possibly TRBD2 (6 bases). Germline V lookup: CDR1 SGHTS, CDR2 YDEGEE. The CDR3 is 13 amino acids. With 4 bases removed from V and 3 bases from J, the gap between germline ends came to 11 bases. CDR3 coding DNA: TGTGCCAGCAGCCAGCGGGTCAGCTACGAGCAGTACTTC. Translating gives CASSQRVSYEQYF.

The chain couples TRBV7-9 to TRBJ2-1, with TRBD1 matching 8 bases. The CDR3 runs to 15 residues. The ends lost 5 bases at V and 2 bases at J; junction bases unmatched: 5. Per the germline V gene, CDR1 is SEHNR and CDR2 is FQNEAQ (reference sequence). The CDR3 DNA reads TGTGCCAGCAGCCAACGGGACAGGACCTACAATGAGCAGTTCTTC. Protein sequence: CASSQRDRTYNEQFF.

The chain recombines TRBV29-1 with TRBJ2-7, with D uncertain. Between the trimmed V and J ends, which lost 3 bases and 2 bases, there was a span of 11 bases. This CDR3 is 13 amino acids long. Germline V lookup: CDR1 SQVTM, CDR2 ANQGSEA. The CDR3 nucleotides are TGCAGCGTTGAGAGGTACGGAGCCTACGAGCAGTACTTC. This translates into CSVERYGAYEQYF.

The chain employs TRBV15 and TRBJ2-6, with TRBD1 matching over 9 bases. With V trimmed by 2 bases and J by 1 base, 12 bases remained unmatched. The CDR3 consists of 20 residues. Germline V gene data show CDR1 as LNHNV and CDR2 as YYDKDF (reference sequence). The CDR3 spells CATSRITGTGFRSGANVLTF. CDR3 DNA sequence: TGTGCCACCAGCAGAATAACTGGGACAGGGTTTCGATCTGGGGCCAACGTCCTGACTTTC.